This entry describes one T cell receptor (beta chain). Its antigen remains undetermined. No much larger clone exists at a distance of one base, and base qualities are not known. On a MiSeq, deep resolution sequencing aimed for a depth between 1 in 1 million and 1 in 200,000 T cells, with each clonotype covered approximately 9.2x on average. TCR beta libraries were generated with the immunoSEQ hsTCRB Kit. As for the original processing: ImmunoSEQ Data Assistant and ImmunoSEQ Analyzer were used for data analysis, and V, D and J genes were assigned according to IMGT definitions. Clonality, with values ranging from 0 to 1, was calculated as one minus the normalized Shannon entropy of productive rearrangement frequencies. Public clonotype analysis was restricted to overrepresented clonotypes comprising at least 0.05% of each patient's repertoire. Repertoires from more than ten age-matched healthy donors in immuneACCESS were used as clonality controls. TCRdb carries this immuneACCESS record with in-frame sequences only. Its versions omit some clonotypes, under half of them owing to an unresolved V gene in the studies checked, with the rest unexplained. D and trimming were read from the DNA, whereas the V and J calls and clone size are those reported in that table. Present in this sample are hundreds of thousands of clones, 60% to 75% of which were seen just once. The ten top clones hold approximately 15% of the sample.

The CDR3 has 12 amino acids, counting the end cysteine and phenylalanine. Only the CDR3 region is kept as DNA, spanning 36 bases read in frame from base 1. CDR1 is given as SNHLY and CDR2 as FYNNEI, both from the germline V gene. The V end loses 8 bases and the J end loses 5 bases, and a stretch of 12 bases separates them. The sample comes from a study of cytotoxic CD8 clonotypes in ibrutinib-treated CLL (dated by TCRdb to about 2021). With respect to the entire study: The cohort was composed of 10 to 11 relapsed/refractory and around 15 treatment-naive patients; IGHV unmutated status was identified in approximately 18 patients. Of the 90 or so participants in the trial, about two dozen had longitudinal samples available. Response samples were taken after a median of around 13 months on treatment, ranging from about 6 to 36 months. On average, each sample had 255,043 productive templates and more than 75,000 productive rearrangements. Partial responses were observed in roughly 24 patients and complete responses in 2; after a median follow-up of 68 months, remission was maintained in 15 or so patients and progression was observed in some twelve. Cryopreserved peripheral blood mononuclear cells were obtained before treatment, at response, and at either sustained remission or disease progression. Patients were still on ibrutinib when every remission and progressive disease sample was collected.

Broad study findings and their caveats: Public clonotypes were rare and either shrank or stayed stable during treatment, and the rise in clonality at ibrutinib response reflected expansion of private clonotypes. Clonality rose at ibrutinib response, remained stable during sustained remission, and dropped back toward baseline at progression. Baseline clonality was found to be higher than that of age-matched healthy donors and was strongly correlated with circulating CD8+ T-cell counts. Sampling times were not matched between sustained-remission and progressing patients, and lymph node repertoires were not studied.

The time point label on this specimen signifies: around 2 years on ibrutinib. For TCR beta library preparation, approximately 2 micrograms of genomic DNA were extracted from the cryopreserved PBMCs. Longitudinal blood samples from CLL patients on ibrutinib monotherapy were analyzed using high-throughput TCR beta sequencing. Patients were enrolled in a phase 2 open-label single-center ibrutinib monotherapy trial. This TCR came from a human donor with chronic lymphocytic leukemia. The material sequenced was PBMCs, taken after 24 months of ibrutinib treatment. The rearranged segments are TRBV2 and TRBJ1-1, with a weak D call of TRBD1 (6 bases match). The base sequence is TGTGCCAGCGGCAGGGGAGGGACTGAAGCTTTCTTT. This yields the protein CASGRGGTEAFF.